Below are 5 T cell receptor beta chains sequenced from a single sample in a study of T-cell memory formation after mild COVID-19. Each CDR3 protein gets one entry after TCRdb re-called the 5' RACE reads with MiXCR. The data contain roughly 200,000 distinct CDR3 sequences, 16% of them singletons. Sequencing was done on a sample of PBMCs or a T cell subset sorted from them (not recorded which). All receptors come from an adult woman who had mild COVID-19 (a few samples of this study predate the infection). Cell type and time point are not known.

This chain links TRBV20-1 with TRBJ2-1; D is uncertain. Trimming left V 3 bases short and J 5 bases short, with 11 bases between. CDR3 length equals 13 residues. Per germline, CDR1 DFQATT and CDR2 SNEGSKA (reference sequence). As DNA, the CDR3 is TGCAGTGCTAGTTTGGCAGTGAACAATGAGCAGTTCTTC. It translates to CSASLAVNNEQFF.

The chain carries TRBV12-3 or TRBV12-4 and TRBJ1-1; tentatively, D is TRBD1 (5 bases). The CDR3 contains 14 residues. Trimming stripped 3 bases from V and 0 bases from J, with 8 bases between. CDR3 sequence: CASSFGHLNTEAFF. The CDR3 nucleotides read TGTGCCAGCAGTTTCGGACACTTGAACACTGAAGCTTTCTTT.

The chain links TRBV4-2 to TRBJ2-3; weak D call: TRBD1 (7 bases). CDR3 length: 15 amino acids. Per germline, CDR1 LGHNA and CDR2 YNFKEQ. Trimming left V 1 base short and J 4 bases short, with 12 bases between. CDR3 in DNA: TGTGCCAGCAGCCAAGGCCAGGGGGGCGCAGATACGCAGTATTTT. Its protein product is CASSQGQGGADTQYF.

This clonotype has a handful of counts. The V call is TRBV7-3, the J call TRBJ1-6; tentatively, D is TRBD1 (6 bases). Germline V lookup: CDR1 SGHTA, CDR2 FQGTGA. The CDR3 is made up of 14 amino acids. V lost 5 bases to trimming and J lost 8 bases, with 13 bases between them. This CDR3 reads CASSRTGYDSPLHF. In DNA form, the CDR3 reads TGTGCCAGCAGCCGCACAGGGTACGATTCACCCCTCCACTTT.

The rearrangement links TRBV20-1 to TRBJ2-1; D call uncertain. Germline assignment: CDR1 DFQATT and CDR2 SNEGSKA (reference sequence). This CDR3 region has 15 residues. Trimming shortened V by 6 bases and J by 4 bases, and 19 bases separated the two germline ends. The chain's CDR3 is CSANPAARPYNEQFF. The CDR3 nucleotides read TGCAGTGCGAACCCGGCGGCTAGGCCTTACAATGAGCAGTTCTTC.